These 10 T cell receptor beta chains share one sample of origin, sequenced in a study of cytomegalovirus exposure and HLA in healthy donors. The PCR contained 60 Vbeta and 13 Jbeta primers. Data came from immunoSEQ multiplex PCR; TCRdb stores just in-frame clones and leaves some out. The repertoire holds 150,000 to 200,000 clones, approximately 72% seen once, with around 2.1% in the top ten. The sequencing sample was made of PBMCs. Source of these receptors: a female donor in good health and CMV-seronegative.

V usage is TRBV5-6 and J usage is TRBJ2-1, with a weak D call TRBD1 (6 bases). The germline V gene has CDR1 SGHDT and CDR2 YYEEEE. V was trimmed by 7 bases and J by 4 bases, leaving 18 bases between them. CDR3 size: 15 residues. The CDR3 DNA is TGTGCCAGCGGATACCGGGACAACCTTTACAATGAGCAGTTCTTC. This sequence encodes CASGYRDNLYNEQFF.

The genes are TRBV6-6 and TRBJ1-2, with TRBD1 as a possible D gene (5 bases). Germline CDR1 MNHNY, CDR2 SVGAGI (reference sequence). CDR3 length equals 13 residues. V lost 9 bases and J 1 base, leaving 12 bases between the germline ends. The CDR3 is CASSDTNNYGYTF. CDR3 in DNA: TGTGCCAGTTCGGACACAAATAACTATGGCTACACCTTC.

The chain has TRBV27 and TRBJ2-7, with no clear D. CDR1 and CDR2 from the germline V gene are MNHEY and SMNVEV (reference sequence). The CDR3 has 16 amino acids. V shed 4 bases and J shed 1 base, with 17 bases lying between them. The CDR3 reads CASSYLPRLDSYEQYF. The CDR3 coding sequence is TGTGCCAGCAGTTACCTCCCGCGGCTAGATTCCTACGAGCAGTACTTC.

This clone has a handful of counts. The J gene is TRBJ1-4, the V gene TRBV6-1, with D unclear. The germline gives CDR1 MNHNS, CDR2 SASEGT. Trimming removed 4 bases from V and 4 bases from J, with 7 bases in between. This CDR3 has 13 residues. CDR3 in amino acids: CASSVQNNEKLFF. DNA for the CDR3: TGTGCCAGCAGTGTACAGAATAATGAAAAACTGTTTTTT.

The genes are TRBV6-6 and TRBJ1-2, with 7 bases lining up with TRBD1. With 6 bases clipped from V and 4 bases from J, the junction kept 8 bases outside the gene matches. The V gene's germline CDR1 is MNHNY and CDR2 SVGAGI (reference sequence). There are 14 residues in the CDR3. CDR3 protein: CASSSGGLGYGYTF. CDR3 DNA: TGTGCCAGCAGCTCAGGGGGTTTAGGCTATGGCTACACCTTC.

V is TRBV6-6 and J is TRBJ1-1; 7 positions agree with TRBD1. The trim removed 2 bases at V and 4 bases at J, leaving 4 bases unmatched. The germline gives CDR1 MNHNY, CDR2 SVGAGI (reference sequence). The CDR3 covers 14 residues. The CDR3 loop reads CASSYRQGPTEAFF. The CDR3 DNA reads TGTGCCAGCAGTTACCGACAGGGCCCCACTGAAGCTTTCTTT.

The chain links TRBV27 to TRBJ2-2; D is unclear. V gave up 7 bases and J gave up 7 bases, with 7 bases separating them. The CDR3 has 11 amino acids. Germline V CDR1 and CDR2: MNHEY, SMNVEV (reference sequence). For the CDR3, the DNA is TGTGCCAGCATCTACGGCGGGGAGCTGTTTTTT. This codes for CASIYGGELFF.

This clone was counted between two and nine times. V usage is TRBV11-2 and J usage is TRBJ1-3, with D possibly matching TRBD1 (5 bases). The CDR3 is made up of 15 amino acids. V dropped 5 bases and J dropped 0 bases, with 11 bases sitting between them. Looked up from germline, CDR1 is SGHAT and CDR2 is FQNNGV. The CDR3 sequence: CASSQGYPSGNTIYF. The CDR3 DNA follows: TGTGCCAGCAGCCAGGGTTACCCCTCTGGAAACACCATATATTTT.

The V gene is TRBV5-4, the J gene TRBJ1-3, with TRBD1 matching over 8 bases. After removal of 1 base from V and 0 bases from J, the junction contained 0 bases not matched to a gene. The CDR3 spans 15 residues. The germline CDR1 and CDR2 sequences are SGHNT and YYREEE (reference sequence). CDR3 nucleotide sequence: TGTGCCAGCAGCTTGCAGGGGGCCTCTGGAAACACCATATATTTT. Amino acid sequence: CASSLQGASGNTIYF.

The CDR3 nucleotides are TGTGCCAGTAGTACCGGCCCTAGACAGAACAATGAGCAGTTCTTC. It yields the protein CASSTGPRQNNEQFF. V and J are TRBV19 and TRBJ2-1; D is perhaps TRBD1 (5 bases). This CDR3 is built from 15 residues. V lost 4 bases, J lost 5 bases, and 15 bases lay in between. Germline CDR1 reads LNHDA; CDR2 reads SQIVND (reference sequence).